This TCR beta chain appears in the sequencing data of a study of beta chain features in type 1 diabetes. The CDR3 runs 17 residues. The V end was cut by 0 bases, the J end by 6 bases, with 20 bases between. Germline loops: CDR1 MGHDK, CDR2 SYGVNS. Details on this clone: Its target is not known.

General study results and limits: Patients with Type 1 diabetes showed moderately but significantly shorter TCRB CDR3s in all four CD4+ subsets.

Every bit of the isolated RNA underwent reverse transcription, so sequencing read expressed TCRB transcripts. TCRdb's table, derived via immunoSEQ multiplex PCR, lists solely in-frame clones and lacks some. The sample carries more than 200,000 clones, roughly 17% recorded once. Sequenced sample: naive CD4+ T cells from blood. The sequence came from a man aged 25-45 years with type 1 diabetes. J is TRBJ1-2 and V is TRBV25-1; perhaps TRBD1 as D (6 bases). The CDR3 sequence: CASSEYILGGVRHGYTF. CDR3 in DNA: TGTGCCAGCAGTGAATACATATTGGGGGGCGTCAGGCATGGCTACACCTTC.